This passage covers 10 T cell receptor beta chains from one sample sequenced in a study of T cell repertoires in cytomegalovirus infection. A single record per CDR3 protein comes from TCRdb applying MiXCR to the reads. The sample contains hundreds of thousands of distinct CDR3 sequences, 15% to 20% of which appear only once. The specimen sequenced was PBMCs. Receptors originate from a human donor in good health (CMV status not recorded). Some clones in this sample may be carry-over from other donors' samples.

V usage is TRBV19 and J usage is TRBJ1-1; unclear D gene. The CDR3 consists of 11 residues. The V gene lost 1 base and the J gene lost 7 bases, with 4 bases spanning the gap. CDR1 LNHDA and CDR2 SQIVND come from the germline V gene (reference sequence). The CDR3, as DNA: TGTGCCAGTAGTATAGGGGTTGAAGCTTTCTTT. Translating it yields CASSIGVEAFF.

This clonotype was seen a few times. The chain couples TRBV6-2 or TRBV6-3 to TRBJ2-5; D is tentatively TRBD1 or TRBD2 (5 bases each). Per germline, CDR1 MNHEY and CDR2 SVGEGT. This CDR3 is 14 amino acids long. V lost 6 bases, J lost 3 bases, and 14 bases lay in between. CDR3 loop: CASSQGRGEETQYF. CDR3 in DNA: TGTGCCAGCAGCCAGGGTCGGGGAGAAGAGACCCAGTACTTC.

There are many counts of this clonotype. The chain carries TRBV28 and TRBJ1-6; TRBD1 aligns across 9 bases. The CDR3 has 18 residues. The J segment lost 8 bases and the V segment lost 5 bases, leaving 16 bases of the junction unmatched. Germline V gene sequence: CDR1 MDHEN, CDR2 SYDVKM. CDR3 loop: CASSDSTTYRGLYSPLHF. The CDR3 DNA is TGTGCCAGCAGTGACTCGACGACCTACAGGGGGCTTTATTCACCCCTCCACTTT.

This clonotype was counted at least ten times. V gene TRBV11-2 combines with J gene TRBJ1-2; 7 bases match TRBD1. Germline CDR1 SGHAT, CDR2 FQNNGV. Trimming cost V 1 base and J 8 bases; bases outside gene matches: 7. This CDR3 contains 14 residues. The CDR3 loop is CASSLGGGAFGYTF. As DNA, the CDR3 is TGTGCCAGCAGCTTAGGAGGGGGCGCGTTCGGCTACACCTTC.

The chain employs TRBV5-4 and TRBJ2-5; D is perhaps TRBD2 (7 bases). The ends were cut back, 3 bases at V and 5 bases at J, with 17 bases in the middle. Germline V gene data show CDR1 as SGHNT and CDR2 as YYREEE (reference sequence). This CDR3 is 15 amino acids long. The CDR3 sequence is CASSSPRGALETQYF. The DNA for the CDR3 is TGTGCCAGCAGCTCCCCCCGGGGGGCGTTGGAGACCCAGTACTTC.

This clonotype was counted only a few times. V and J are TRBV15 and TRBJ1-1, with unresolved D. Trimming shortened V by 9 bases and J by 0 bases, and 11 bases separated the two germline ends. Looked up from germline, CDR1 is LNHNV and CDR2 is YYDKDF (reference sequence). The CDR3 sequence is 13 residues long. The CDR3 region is CATKETMNTEAFF. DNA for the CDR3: TGTGCCACGAAGGAGACAATGAACACTGAAGCTTTCTTT.

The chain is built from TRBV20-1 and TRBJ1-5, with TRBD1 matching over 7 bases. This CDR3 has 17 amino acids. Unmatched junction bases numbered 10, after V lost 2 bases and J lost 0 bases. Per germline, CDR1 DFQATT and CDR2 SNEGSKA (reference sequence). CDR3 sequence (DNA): TGCAGTGCTAGATCCACCGGGACAGTATATAGCAATCAGCCCCAGCATTTT. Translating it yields CSARSTGTVYSNQPQHF.

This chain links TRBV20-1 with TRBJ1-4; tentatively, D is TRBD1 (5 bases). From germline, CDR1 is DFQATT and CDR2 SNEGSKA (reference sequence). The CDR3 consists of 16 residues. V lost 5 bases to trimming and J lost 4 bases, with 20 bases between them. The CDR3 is CSAREPSGRGNEKLFF. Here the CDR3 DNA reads TGCAGTGCTCGCGAACCCTCGGGACGGGGTAATGAAAAACTGTTTTTT.

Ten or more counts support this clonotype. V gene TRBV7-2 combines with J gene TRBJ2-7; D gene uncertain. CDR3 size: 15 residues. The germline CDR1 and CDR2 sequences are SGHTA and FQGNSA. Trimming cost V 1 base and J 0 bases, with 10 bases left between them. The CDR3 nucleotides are TGTGCCAGCAGCTTAGATTGGGGTATCTCCTACGAGCAGTACTTC. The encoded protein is CASSLDWGISYEQYF.

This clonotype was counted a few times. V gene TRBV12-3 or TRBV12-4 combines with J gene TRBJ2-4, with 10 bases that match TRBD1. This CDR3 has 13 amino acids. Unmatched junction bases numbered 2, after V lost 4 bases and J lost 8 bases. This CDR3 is CASSSGQGDIQYF. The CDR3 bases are TGTGCCAGCAGTTCCGGACAGGGGGACATTCAGTACTTC.